Listed here are 3 T cell receptor beta chains from one sample, sequenced in a study of post-analysis software for immune sequencing data. Study conclusions and caveats: Five or six TRBV segments, TRBV5-6, TRBV5-1 and TRBV20-1 among them, were found more frequent in patients than controls.

No antigens are known for them. Unique molecular identifiers were present in the TCR beta cDNA libraries. TCRdb analysed the PCR reads with MiXCR anew, one entry per CDR3 protein. Of hundreds of thousands of distinct CDR3 sequences in the sample, roughly three fifths are singletons; the top ten hold around 10%. The source material was blood. The receptors shown here come from a girl between 2 and 10 years old with multiple sclerosis.

There are a few counts of this clonotype. The chain is built from TRBV20-1 and TRBJ2-4, with D tentatively TRBD1 (6 bases). TRBJ2-7 explains the end of the DNA better; the J call may be wrong. The CDR3 consists of 12 residues. Germline loops: CDR1 DFQATT, CDR2 SNEGSKA (reference sequence). CDR3 protein: CSASQGLDEQYF. The CDR3 nucleotides are TGCAGTGCTAGTCAGGGGCTCGACGAGCAGTACTTC.

Only a few counts were recorded for this clonotype. This sequence joins TRBV9 and TRBJ2-4; 8 positions agree with TRBD1. The J call is doubtful: the DNA matches TRBJ2-7 better. The CDR3 contains 14 residues. Germline-derived CDR1 and CDR2 are SGDLS and YYNGEE. Written as DNA, the CDR3 is TGTGCCAGCAGCGTAGGGACAGGGTCCCACGAGCAGTACTTC. This sequence encodes CASSVGTGSHEQYF.

The chain couples TRBV20-1 to TRBJ1-2; D is uncertain. Germline V gene sequence: CDR1 DFQATT, CDR2 SNEGSKA (reference sequence). The V end was cut by 6 bases, the J end by 8 bases, with 13 bases between. The CDR3 loop spans 11 amino acids. The CDR3 spells CSARVSEGYTF. In nucleotides, the CDR3 is TGCAGTGCCCGTGTGTCCGAGGGCTACACCTTC.